This entry describes one T cell receptor (beta chain). This sample includes further DNA sequences coding for the same CDR3. Source study methods: Nucleated cell counts were estimated from reference gene primer amplification. Clones were sequenced by immunoSEQ multiplex PCR, and TCRdb holds only the in-frame ones, with some missing. For V, J and clone size, that table is used; D and trimming come from the DNA. This sample yields some 230,000 clones, of which roughly 80% are seen a single time; roughly 8.2% belongs to the top ten. This record belongs to a study of blood T cell repertoires in COVID-19. Trimming pared 2 bases from V and 7 bases from J, leaving 6 bases between. The CDR3 contains 13 residues.

The receptor was derived from an elderly woman with COVID-19, enrolled during active disease. The rearrangement links TRBV12-3 or TRBV12-4 to TRBJ1-6; D is unclear. The sample was peripheral blood. The CDR3 is CASSLRENSPLHF. The DNA of the CDR3 is TGTGCCAGCAGTTTACGGGAGAATTCACCCCTCCACTTT.